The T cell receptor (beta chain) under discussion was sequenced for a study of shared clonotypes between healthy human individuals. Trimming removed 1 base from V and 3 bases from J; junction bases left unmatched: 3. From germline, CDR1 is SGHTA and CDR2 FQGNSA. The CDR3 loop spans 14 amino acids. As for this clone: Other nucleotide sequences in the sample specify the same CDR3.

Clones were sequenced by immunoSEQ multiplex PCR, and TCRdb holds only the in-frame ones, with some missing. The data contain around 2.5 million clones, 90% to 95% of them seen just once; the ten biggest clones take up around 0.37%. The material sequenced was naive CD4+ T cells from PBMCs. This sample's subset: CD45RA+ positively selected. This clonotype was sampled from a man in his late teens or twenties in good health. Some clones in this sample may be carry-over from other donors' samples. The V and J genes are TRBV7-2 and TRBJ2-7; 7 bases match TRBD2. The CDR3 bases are TGTGCCAGCAGCTTAGGGGGCGGGAGCTACGAGCAGTACTTC. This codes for CASSLGGGSYEQYF.